This TCR beta chain was sequenced for a study of cytomegalovirus exposure and HLA in healthy donors. Study-level findings and limits: Most TCR sequences were rare, but some public TCRs occurred in many donors. The classifier, whose performance was assessed in both the original and validation cohorts, reportedly diagnosed cytomegalovirus status with high specificity and sensitivity. One later analysis reportedly identified an Asian-associated ancestry cluster that showed fewer N-insertions than the 666-donor mean.

Primers for the PCR totalled 60 Vbeta and 13 Jbeta. TCRdb keeps only in-frame clones here, not all; method: immunoSEQ multiplex PCR. The sample shows about 120,000 clones, over 70% of them seen only once. In regard to this clone: Antigen specificity is unknown.

The CDR3 extends over 12 amino acids. Germline V CDR1 and CDR2: SGHTA, FQGNSA. Trimming took 0 bases from V and 4 from J, leaving 3 bases between them. The chain has TRBV7-2 and TRBJ1-2, with D unresolved. Input material: PBMCs. The receptor comes from a woman aged 45-60 years in good health and CMV-seronegative. The chain's CDR3 is CASSLASYGYTF. DNA for the CDR3: TGTGCCAGCAGCTTAGCCTCCTATGGCTACACCTTC.